This is a list of T cell receptor beta chains from one sample in a study of yellow fever vaccine responses in identical twins. In TCRdb, the RT-PCR reads were re-called with MiXCR into one record per CDR3 protein. The profile shows about 13,000 distinct CDR3 sequences, approximately 84% of them singletons. The specimen was T cells from blood (PBMCs), unsorted or a sorted subset (not recorded which), collected before or after yellow fever vaccination (not recorded which). These receptors were collected from a woman aged 18 to 35 who received the yellow fever vaccine. CDR3s include the opening cysteine and the closing phenylalanine or tryptophan. A D gene is named only where the DNA matches it firmly. Clone size is stated in some rows and not others, as once, few, many or a class when expanded.

d_call: -
v_call: TRBV10-3
j_call: TRBJ2-1
clone_size: -
cdr3_aa: CAISVGNEQFF
cdr3_nt: TGTGCCATCAGTGTAGGGAATGAGCAGTTCTTC

d_call: -
v_call: TRBV3-1
j_call: TRBJ2-3
clone_size: once
cdr3_aa: CASSQNQPEDTQYF
cdr3_nt: TGTGCCAGCAGCCAGAACCAGCCGGAAGATACGCAGTATTTT

d_call: -
v_call: TRBV11-1
j_call: TRBJ2-1
clone_size: -
cdr3_aa: CASSNPTGHNEQFF
cdr3_nt: TGTGCCAGCAGCAACCCGACAGGCCACAATGAGCAGTTCTTC

d_call: -
v_call: TRBV7-2
j_call: TRBJ1-2
clone_size: -
cdr3_aa: CASSPRQLNYGYTF
cdr3_nt: TGTGCCAGCAGCCCTCGACAGCTGAACTATGGCTACACCTTC

d_call: TRBD1
v_call: TRBV4-1
j_call: TRBJ1-4
clone_size: -
cdr3_aa: CASSQGTGGEKLFF
cdr3_nt: TGCGCCAGCAGCCAGGGGACAGGGGGTGAAAAACTGTTTTTT

d_call: -
v_call: TRBV7-6
j_call: TRBJ1-1
clone_size: -
cdr3_aa: CASSLAVGEAFF
cdr3_nt: TGTGCCAGCAGCTTAGCCGTAGGTGAAGCTTTCTTT

d_call: -
v_call: TRBV7-9
j_call: TRBJ1-5
clone_size: -
cdr3_aa: CASSLAAGSLNQLHF
cdr3_nt: TGTGCCAGCAGCTTAGCGGCAGGGTCCCTCAACCAGCTGCATTTT

d_call: -
v_call: TRBV7-7
j_call: TRBJ2-3
clone_size: -
cdr3_aa: CASSPSGTSGDTQYF
cdr3_nt: TGTGCTAGCAGCCCGAGCGGGACAAGCGGAGATACGCAGTATTTT

d_call: -
v_call: TRBV6-5
j_call: TRBJ2-3
clone_size: -
cdr3_aa: CASSYSEGTDTQYF
cdr3_nt: TGTGCCAGCAGTTACTCGGAGGGTACAGATACGCAGTATTTT

d_call: -
v_call: TRBV18
j_call: TRBJ2-5
clone_size: -
cdr3_aa: CASSPTVMQETQYF
cdr3_nt: TGTGCCAGCTCACCGACAGTGATGCAAGAGACCCAGTACTTC

d_call: -
v_call: TRBV18
j_call: TRBJ2-3
clone_size: -
cdr3_aa: CASSLILQVADTQYF
cdr3_nt: TGTGCCAGCTCCCTTATCCTGCAGGTTGCAGATACGCAGTATTTT

d_call: -
v_call: TRBV15
j_call: TRBJ2-2
clone_size: -
cdr3_aa: CATSAVQFGELFF
cdr3_nt: TGTGCCACCAGCGCCGTCCAGTTCGGGGAGCTGTTTTTT

d_call: TRBD2
v_call: TRBV2
j_call: TRBJ2-5
clone_size: once
cdr3_aa: CASSDLAGEWLTQYF
cdr3_nt: TGTGCCAGCAGTGACCTAGCGGGGGAATGGTTGACCCAGTACTTC

d_call: -
v_call: TRBV11-1
j_call: TRBJ2-1
clone_size: -
cdr3_aa: CASSPDSYNEQFF
cdr3_nt: TGTGCCAGCAGCCCGGACAGCTACAATGAGCAGTTCTTC

d_call: TRBD2
v_call: TRBV2
j_call: TRBJ2-7
clone_size: -
cdr3_aa: CASSESASGDSYEQYF
cdr3_nt: TGTGCCAGCAGTGAGAGTGCTAGCGGGGACTCCTACGAGCAGTACTTC

d_call: -
v_call: TRBV6-1
j_call: TRBJ2-1
clone_size: -
cdr3_aa: CALGGSYNEQFF
cdr3_nt: TGTGCCCTGGGGGGCTCCTACAATGAGCAGTTCTTC

d_call: -
v_call: TRBV14
j_call: TRBJ2-5
clone_size: -
cdr3_aa: CASSHGDTQYF
cdr3_nt: TGTGCCAGCAGCCATGGGGATACCCAGTACTTC

d_call: -
v_call: TRBV19
j_call: TRBJ2-1
clone_size: few
cdr3_aa: CASSSSQEYNEQFF
cdr3_nt: TGTGCCAGTAGTAGTTCGCAGGAATACAATGAGCAGTTCTTC

d_call: -
v_call: TRBV11-3
j_call: TRBJ2-5
clone_size: -
cdr3_aa: CASSPGGNQETQYF
cdr3_nt: TGTGCCAGCAGCCCAGGGGGGAACCAAGAGACCCAGTACTTC

d_call: -
v_call: TRBV12-3/TRBV12-4
j_call: TRBJ2-3
clone_size: -
cdr3_aa: CASSRSDTQYF
cdr3_nt: TGTGCCAGCAGCCGTTCGGATACGCAGTATTTT

d_call: -
v_call: TRBV27
j_call: TRBJ1-1
clone_size: -
cdr3_aa: CASRTGLNTEAFF
cdr3_nt: TGTGCCAGCAGAACAGGGTTGAACACTGAAGCTTTCTTT

d_call: -
v_call: TRBV20-1
j_call: TRBJ2-1
clone_size: -
cdr3_aa: CSARDPERRSNEQFF
cdr3_nt: TGCAGTGCTAGAGATCCGGAACGACGGAGCAATGAGCAGTTCTTC

d_call: -
v_call: TRBV7-9
j_call: TRBJ1-5
clone_size: medium-sized
cdr3_aa: CASSPGDQPQHF
cdr3_nt: TGTGCCAGCAGCCCGGGAGATCAGCCCCAGCATTTT

d_call: -
v_call: TRBV10-1
j_call: TRBJ1-2
clone_size: few
cdr3_aa: CASRPSGGYTF
cdr3_nt: TGCGCCAGCAGACCCTCGGGGGGCTACACCTTC

d_call: -
v_call: TRBV13
j_call: TRBJ1-2
clone_size: -
cdr3_aa: CASIQQGRGGYTF
cdr3_nt: TGTGCCAGCATCCAGCAGGGGAGAGGAGGCTACACCTTC

d_call: TRBD1
v_call: TRBV6-5
j_call: TRBJ1-6
clone_size: few
cdr3_aa: CASSWGDRASSPLHF
cdr3_nt: TGTGCCAGCAGTTGGGGGGACAGGGCAAGTTCACCCCTCCACTTT

d_call: TRBD2
v_call: TRBV9
j_call: TRBJ2-3
clone_size: -
cdr3_aa: CASSVWTSGVADTQYF
cdr3_nt: TGTGCCAGCAGCGTCTGGACTAGCGGGGTAGCAGATACGCAGTATTTT

d_call: -
v_call: TRBV11-3
j_call: TRBJ2-7
clone_size: -
cdr3_aa: CASSLDTGTSGEQYF
cdr3_nt: TGTGCCAGCAGCTTAGATACAGGGACGTCGGGCGAGCAGTACTTC

d_call: -
v_call: TRBV5-1
j_call: TRBJ1-3
clone_size: -
cdr3_aa: CASSMTGLSGNTIYF
cdr3_nt: TGCGCCAGCAGCATGACAGGCCTCTCTGGAAACACCATATATTTT

d_call: -
v_call: TRBV2
j_call: TRBJ2-1
clone_size: -
cdr3_aa: CASSGRASSYNEQFF
cdr3_nt: TGTGCCAGCAGTGGGCGGGCGAGCTCCTACAATGAGCAGTTCTTC

d_call: -
v_call: TRBV28
j_call: TRBJ2-7
clone_size: few
cdr3_aa: CASSSYKLGSSYEQYF
cdr3_nt: TGTGCCAGCAGTTCATACAAACTGGGATCTTCCTACGAGCAGTACTTC

d_call: -
v_call: TRBV10-3
j_call: TRBJ2-7
clone_size: -
cdr3_aa: CAIRKGDEQYF
cdr3_nt: TGTGCCATCAGGAAAGGAGACGAGCAGTACTTC

d_call: -
v_call: TRBV28
j_call: TRBJ2-7
clone_size: -
cdr3_aa: CASSLTGRETYEQYF
cdr3_nt: TGTGCCAGCAGTTTAACGGGACGGGAAACTTACGAGCAGTACTTC

d_call: -
v_call: TRBV7-7
j_call: TRBJ2-7
clone_size: -
cdr3_aa: CASSLAGNYEQYF
cdr3_nt: TGTGCTAGCAGCTTAGCTGGGAACTACGAGCAGTACTTC

d_call: TRBD2
v_call: TRBV5-1
j_call: TRBJ2-7
clone_size: -
cdr3_aa: CASSLAGGPYEQYF
cdr3_nt: TGCGCCAGCAGCTTAGCGGGAGGGCCCTACGAGCAGTACTTC

d_call: -
v_call: TRBV9
j_call: TRBJ1-5
clone_size: -
cdr3_aa: CASSVDSSNQPQHF
cdr3_nt: TGTGCCAGCAGCGTCGACAGTAGCAATCAGCCCCAGCATTTT

d_call: -
v_call: TRBV6-1
j_call: TRBJ2-1
clone_size: -
cdr3_aa: CASSKRHEQFF
cdr3_nt: TGTGCCAGCAGTAAGCGTCATGAGCAGTTCTTC

d_call: TRBD2
v_call: TRBV6-1
j_call: TRBJ2-1
clone_size: -
cdr3_aa: CASRAGGPVGEQFF
cdr3_nt: TGTGCCAGCAGAGCGGGAGGGCCAGTGGGTGAGCAGTTCTTC

d_call: -
v_call: TRBV7-9
j_call: TRBJ1-1
clone_size: -
cdr3_aa: CASSLEGRATEAFF
cdr3_nt: TGTGCCAGCAGCTTAGAGGGCAGGGCCACTGAAGCTTTCTTT

d_call: -
v_call: TRBV4-2
j_call: TRBJ1-1
clone_size: -
cdr3_aa: CASSQDQTENTEAFF
cdr3_nt: TGTGCCAGCAGCCAAGATCAGACGGAGAACACTGAAGCTTTCTTT

d_call: -
v_call: TRBV18
j_call: TRBJ2-7
clone_size: once
cdr3_aa: CASSPPDSYEQYF
cdr3_nt: TGTGCCAGCTCACCACCCGACTCCTACGAGCAGTACTTC

d_call: -
v_call: TRBV11-2
j_call: TRBJ2-7
clone_size: -
cdr3_aa: CASSQGRQHYEQYF
cdr3_nt: TGTGCCAGCAGCCAAGGACGACAGCACTACGAGCAGTACTTC

d_call: -
v_call: TRBV29-1
j_call: TRBJ2-5
clone_size: -
cdr3_aa: CSVVQVSETQYF
cdr3_nt: TGCAGCGTCGTACAAGTTTCGGAGACCCAGTACTTC

d_call: -
v_call: TRBV11-1
j_call: TRBJ2-2
clone_size: -
cdr3_aa: CASSFGTGELFF
cdr3_nt: TGTGCCAGCAGCTTCGGGACCGGGGAGCTGTTTTTT

d_call: TRBD1
v_call: TRBV2
j_call: TRBJ1-1
clone_size: -
cdr3_aa: CASSPRTGGIVTEAFF
cdr3_nt: TGTGCCAGCAGTCCCAGGACAGGGGGAATCGTCACTGAAGCTTTCTTT

d_call: TRBD1
v_call: TRBV12-3/TRBV12-4
j_call: TRBJ2-7
clone_size: -
cdr3_aa: CASSYRDAGGEQYF
cdr3_nt: TGTGCCAGCAGTTACCGGGACGCAGGGGGCGAGCAGTACTTC

d_call: -
v_call: TRBV11-2
j_call: TRBJ2-7
clone_size: -
cdr3_aa: CASSLPGTYSYEQYF
cdr3_nt: TGTGCCAGCAGCTTGCCAGGGACATACTCCTACGAGCAGTACTTC

d_call: -
v_call: TRBV7-9
j_call: TRBJ2-2
clone_size: -
cdr3_aa: CASSHKEKTRELFF
cdr3_nt: TGTGCCAGCAGCCATAAGGAAAAAACCCGGGAGCTGTTTTTT

d_call: -
v_call: TRBV11-3
j_call: TRBJ2-7
clone_size: -
cdr3_aa: CASSFVSGSYEQYF
cdr3_nt: TGTGCCAGCAGCTTCGTTAGCGGATCCTACGAGCAGTACTTC

d_call: -
v_call: TRBV19
j_call: TRBJ1-1
clone_size: -
cdr3_aa: CASSTLGFGLTEAFF
cdr3_nt: TGTGCCAGTAGTACCCTCGGGTTTGGATTGACTGAAGCTTTCTTT

d_call: TRBD1
v_call: TRBV20-1
j_call: TRBJ2-7
clone_size: -
cdr3_aa: CSASPSGQEKPYFYEQYF
cdr3_nt: TGCAGTGCTTCCCCGTCGGGACAGGAAAAACCATATTTCTACGAGCAGTACTTC

d_call: -
v_call: TRBV20-1
j_call: TRBJ2-2
clone_size: -
cdr3_aa: CSPQKVGDTGELFF
cdr3_nt: TGCAGTCCCCAAAAGGTGGGGGATACCGGGGAGCTGTTTTTT

d_call: -
v_call: TRBV5-1
j_call: TRBJ2-3
clone_size: -
cdr3_aa: CASSPRGITDTQYF
cdr3_nt: TGCGCCAGCAGCCCTCGGGGGATCACAGATACGCAGTATTTT